One T cell receptor (beta chain) is described in this entry. TCRB CDR3 was amplified from 2 ug genomic DNA or less. The repertoire was sequenced with immunoSEQ multiplex PCR; TCRdb's copy has only in-frame clones and lacks some. This sample has approximately 84,000 clones, with about nine tenths found just once. The entry originates in a study of glioma-infiltrating T cells after dendritic cell vaccination. Study in general: Glioblastoma patients came from Phase I and II dendritic cell vaccination trials. The vaccine used monocyte-derived dendritic cells pulsed overnight with autologous tumor lysate.

The CDR3 spans 11 residues. CDR1 is SEHNR, CDR2 FQNEAQ, per germline (reference sequence). The V end was cut by 4 bases, the J end by 6 bases, with 7 bases between. All glioblastoma patients lacked an isocitrate dehydrogenase mutation. The chain has TRBV7-9 and TRBJ2-7; D remains unclear. Specimen: blood, collected before dendritic cell vaccination. This clonotype was sampled from a human donor with glioblastoma. The CDR3 nucleotides read TGTGCCAGCAGCTCCTCTATCGAGCAGTACTTC. Amino acids: CASSSSIEQYF.